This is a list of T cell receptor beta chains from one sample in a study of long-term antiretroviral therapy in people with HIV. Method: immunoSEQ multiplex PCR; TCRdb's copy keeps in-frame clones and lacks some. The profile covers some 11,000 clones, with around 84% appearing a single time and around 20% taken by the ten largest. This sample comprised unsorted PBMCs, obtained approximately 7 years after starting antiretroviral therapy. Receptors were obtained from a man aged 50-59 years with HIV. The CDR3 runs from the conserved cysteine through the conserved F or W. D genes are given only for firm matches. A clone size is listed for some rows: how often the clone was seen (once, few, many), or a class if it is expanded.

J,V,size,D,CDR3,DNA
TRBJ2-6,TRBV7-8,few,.,CASSSQESGANVLTF,TGTGCCAGCAGCTCACAGGAGTCTGGGGCCAACGTCCTGACTTTC
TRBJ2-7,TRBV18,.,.,CASSPTGPAYEQYF,TGTGCCAGCTCACCAACGGGGCCGGCCTACGAGCAGTACTTC
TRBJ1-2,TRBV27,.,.,CASRNNLDVLYGYTF,TGTGCCAGCAGGAACAATCTTGATGTCCTCTATGGCTACACCTTC
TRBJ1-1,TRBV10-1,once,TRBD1,CASSKQGDGTEAFF,TGCGCCAGCAGTAAACAGGGGGATGGGACTGAAGCTTTCTTT
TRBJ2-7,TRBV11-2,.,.,CASSLRRGSHYEQYF,TGTGCCAGCAGCCTGAGACGGGGGTCCCACTACGAGCAGTACTTC
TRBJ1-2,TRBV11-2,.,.,CASSRGYGYTF,TGTGCCAGCAGCAGGGGATATGGCTACACCTTC
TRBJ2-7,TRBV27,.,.,CASTTAGAYEQYF,TGTGCCAGCACTACCGCCGGGGCCTACGAGCAGTACTTC
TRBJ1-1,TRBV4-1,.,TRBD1,CASSHGQGYTEAFF,TGCGCCAGCAGCCACGGACAGGGATACACTGAAGCTTTCTTT
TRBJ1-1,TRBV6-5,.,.,CASSYSDRPNTEAFF,TGTGCCAGCAGTTACTCGGACAGACCGAACACTGAAGCTTTCTTT
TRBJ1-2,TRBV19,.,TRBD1,CASSIGTGNGYTF,TGTGCCAGTAGTATAGGGACAGGGAATGGCTACACCTTC
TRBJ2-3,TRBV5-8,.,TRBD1,CASSLGTGGLGDTQYF,TGTGCCAGCAGCTTAGGGACAGGGGGACTCGGAGATACGCAGTATTTT